The rows below give T cell receptor beta chains drawn from one sample of a study of T-cell reconstitution after alpha-beta-depleted transplantation in children. From the PCR reads, TCRdb called clonotypes with MiXCR, one entry per CDR3 protein. The repertoire holds fewer than 500,000 distinct CDR3 sequences, with approximately 41% as singletons. The material was PBMCs, obtained before TCRalphabeta/CD19-depleted stem cell transplant. Receptor source: a girl aged 2-9 years with aplastic anemia, due to receive a stem cell transplant. The CDR3 runs from the conserved cysteine through the conserved F or W. D genes are given only for firm matches. Size values are once, few and many counts, or a class for expanded clones, and some rows have none.

D	size	J	V	DNA	CDR3
.	.	TRBJ2-3	TRBV20-1	TGCAGTGCCCCCTTAGGGGTTGATACGCAGTATTTT	CSAPLGVDTQYF
TRBD2	many	TRBJ2-3	TRBV28	TGTGCCAGCAGTCCGGTTCCTCGGACTAGCGGGAATCCAGATACGCAGTATTTT	CASSPVPRTSGNPDTQYF
.	once	TRBJ2-1	TRBV9	TGTGCCAGCAGCGTAGAGGGCGGGGACAATGAGCAGTTCTTC	CASSVEGGDNEQFF
.	.	TRBJ2-5	TRBV5-4	TGTGCCAGCAGCCCCGGGGTCAGGGCGGAGACCCAGTACTTC	CASSPGVRAETQYF
TRBD2	many	TRBJ2-1	TRBV5-1	TGCGCCAGCGCTCAGACCGGGACTAGGAACAATGAGCAGTTCTTC	CASAQTGTRNNEQFF
TRBD2	.	TRBJ2-1	TRBV20-1	TGCAGTGCTAGGGGGGGACTAGCGGAAAATGAGCAGTTCTTC	CSARGGLAENEQFF
.	many	TRBJ1-1	TRBV12-3/TRBV12-4	TGTGCCAGCAGTTTAAGGGAAGCGAACACTGAAGCTTTCTTT	CASSLREANTEAFF
.	many	TRBJ1-3	TRBV5-1	TGCGCCAGCAGCGGGACTCCGGGACAATTCTTTAATCCTGGAAACACCATATATTTT	CASSGTPGQFFNPGNTIYF
.	few	TRBJ2-6	TRBV7-8	TGTGCCAGCAGCTTATGGACTGGGGCCAACGTCCTGACTTTC	CASSLWTGANVLTF
.	.	TRBJ1-2	TRBV20-1	TGCAGTGCAAGGGCGGGGGCTGACCGAGGCTACACCTTC	CSARAGADRGYTF
.	.	TRBJ2-7	TRBV5-1	TGCGTCACCAAGAACGGCAGGGTGGACGAGCAGTACTTC	CVTKNGRVDEQYF
.	few	TRBJ2-5	TRBV20-1	TGCAGTGCTAGAGTTAATAATGGGCCATCGGTGGACTTC	CSARVNNGPSVDF
.	.	TRBJ1-4	TRBV27	TGTGCCAGCAGTTTAGGAGGGCTTGTTAATGAAAAACTGTTTTTT	CASSLGGLVNEKLFF
.	.	TRBJ2-3	TRBV20-1	TGCAGTGCCGACAACAGGGAGGCCGAATGGACCCCAGATACGCAGTATTTT	CSADNREAEWTPDTQYF
TRBD1	.	TRBJ2-7	TRBV5-1	TGCGCCAGCAGCTTGGGGACAGGACACCTTTCCTACGAGCAGTACTTC	CASSLGTGHLSYEQYF
TRBD1	.	TRBJ1-4	TRBV7-2	TGTGCCAGCAGCTTAGTAGGGGGCAGGGGTGAAAAACTGTTTTTT	CASSLVGGRGEKLFF